This TCR beta chain was sequenced for a study of blood T cells in healthy people across ages. Study-level information: Capture via template switching afforded approximately one barcoded beta molecule per two T cells.

The CDR3 spans 13 residues. Germline V gives CDR1 MNHEY, CDR2 SVGAGI. The germline V and J ends were trimmed by 5 bases and 6 bases, with 13 bases remaining between them. They isolated at least 7 million PBMCs from each sample. Sample-barcoded 5' priming and a J-beta primer mix drove a second PCR of about 6 to 11 cycles. TCRdb recomputed calls from the 5' RACE reads with MiXCR, one row per CDR3 protein. In the table there are fewer than 2,000,000 distinct CDR3 sequences, about two fifths of which are singletons. This clonotype was detected a few times. Sequencing was done on a sample of blood. The receptor was derived from a human donor in good health. The chain has TRBV6-5 and TRBJ1-1; tentative D call: TRBD1 (5 bases). The CDR3 loop is CASSLGPPAEAFF. DNA for the CDR3: TGTGCCAGCAGTCTGGGGCCCCCGGCTGAAGCTTTCTTT.